These 32 T cell receptor beta chains were all obtained from the same sample, sequenced in a study of cytomegalovirus exposure and HLA in healthy donors. Some clones are missing from TCRdb's copy, which holds only in-frame ones; the method was immunoSEQ multiplex PCR. The sample has approximately 260,000 clones; just over 85% are singletons. The sample comprised PBMCs. Every receptor here comes from a woman aged 18-29 years in good health and CMV-seronegative.

In its sample, this clone was seen once. The J gene is TRBJ2-1, the V gene TRBV10-2; the D gene is possibly TRBD1 (6 bases). This CDR3 contains 13 residues. Looked up from germline, CDR1 is WSHSY and CDR2 is SAAADI. Trimming removed 5 bases at V and 3 bases at J, with 8 bases between. In nucleotides, the CDR3 is TGCGCCAGCAGTAGGGACATCTACAATGAGCAGTTCTTC. Translated, it gives CASSRDIYNEQFF.

As concerns this clone: A read error may produce the germline difference seen at one junction end. The V and J genes are TRBV11-3 and TRBJ1-2; 7 bases fit TRBD1. The germline CDR1 and CDR2 sequences are SGHNT and YENEEA. The CDR3 length is 13 residues. CDR3 in amino acids: CASSLRYGTAFFF. CDR3 DNA: TGTGCCAGCAGCTTACGTTACGGGACAGCTTTTTTCTTC.

This clone was detected once. The chain combines TRBV6-5 with TRBJ2-7; possibly TRBD2 for D (7 bases). Germline V gives CDR1 MNHEY, CDR2 SVGAGI. The CDR3 contains 15 residues. Trimming cost V 4 bases and J 2 bases, with 15 bases left between them. The CDR3 DNA is TGTGCCAGCAGTTTCGCGGGGGCCCAACCCTACGAGCAGTACTTC. Protein product: CASSFAGAQPYEQYF.

CDR3 sequence: CASSLTGGGSPQHF. CDR3 nucleotides: TGTGCCAGCAGCTTAACCGGGGGGGGATCGCCCCAGCATTTT. The chain links TRBV5-6 to TRBJ1-5; possibly TRBD1 for D (5 bases). V was pared by 2 bases and J by 9 bases, with 15 bases between. CDR1 and CDR2 (germline): SGHDT, YYEEEE. The CDR3 runs to 14 residues.

The chain joins TRBV11-2 to TRBJ2-1, with 9 bases matching TRBD2. In germline, CDR1 is SGHAT, CDR2 FQNNGV. There are 15 residues in the CDR3. The V and J ends lost 4 bases and 7 bases, in that order; junction bases with no gene match: 8. The DNA for the CDR3 is TGTGCCAGCAGCTCTTTAGCGGGAGTGGGTAATGAGCAGTTCTTC. Protein sequence: CASSSLAGVGNEQFF.

The rearrangement links TRBV6-6 to TRBJ1-2; D is uncertain. Trimming stripped 5 bases from V and 7 bases from J, with 11 bases between. The CDR3 contains 12 residues. Germline lookup yields CDR1 MNHNY and CDR2 SVGAGI (reference sequence). The CDR3, as DNA: TGTGCCAGCAGTGCCCTACAGCCTGGCTACACCTTC. Amino acid sequence: CASSALQPGYTF.

This chain links TRBV9 with TRBJ1-4, with D maybe TRBD1 (5 bases). Trimming took off 3 bases at V and 0 bases at J, with 9 bases between the two ends. CDR1 SGDLS and CDR2 YYNGEE come from the germline V gene. This CDR3 contains 15 residues. In DNA, the CDR3 is TGTGCCAGCAGCGCCACGGGGGCAACTAATGAAAAACTGTTTTTT. Protein product: CASSATGATNEKLFF. Using reference TRBV9 and TRBJ1-4 for the parts outside the CDR3, the full variable domain is DSGVTQTPKHLITATGQRVTLRCSPRSGDLSVYWYQQSLDQGLQFLIQYYNGEERAKGNILERFSAQQFPDLHSELNLSSLELGDSALYFCASSATGATNEKLFFGSGTQLSVL.

The chain links TRBV18 to TRBJ1-4; possible D gene TRBD1, 6 bases. The CDR3 sequence is 14 residues long. Per the germline V gene, CDR1 is KGHSH and CDR2 is LQKENI. V lost 6 bases and J 5 bases, leaving 13 bases between the germline ends. The CDR3 loop is CASSFRGWNEKLFF. CDR3 DNA: TGTGCCAGCTCTTTCAGGGGCTGGAATGAAAAACTGTTTTTT.

This sequence joins TRBV28 and TRBJ2-7; TRBD2 agrees at 15 bases. Germline CDR1 MDHEN, CDR2 SYDVKM. The junction had 2 bases not matched to a gene; V was cut back by 1 base and J by 4 bases. The CDR3 runs 16 residues. The CDR3 is CASSLFGTSGGYEQYF. The CDR3 DNA sequence: TGTGCCAGCAGTTTATTCGGGACTAGCGGGGGGTACGAGCAGTACTTC. The full variable domain, with the rest looked up from reference TRBV28 and TRBJ2-7, is DVKVTQSSRYLVKRTGEKVFLECVQDMDHENMFWYRQDPGLGLRLIYFSYDVKMKEKGDIPEGYSVSREKKERFSLILESASTNQTSMYLCASSLFGTSGGYEQYFGPGTRLTVT.

CDR3 sequence reads: CASSEPGPDSPLHF. CDR3 bases: TGTGCCAGCAGTGAACCAGGGCCCGATTCACCCCTCCACTTT. The V gene is TRBV6-1, the J gene TRBJ1-6; a weak D match, TRBD1 (5 bases). Germline V gene data show CDR1 as MNHNS and CDR2 as SASEGT. This CDR3 is 14 amino acids long. Trimming took off 2 bases at V and 8 bases at J, with 10 bases between the two ends.

The rearrangement links TRBV5-4 to TRBJ2-2; D uncertain. Trimming removed 0 bases at V and 3 bases at J, with 9 bases between. There are 15 residues in the CDR3. Germline V CDR1 and CDR2: SGHNT, YYREEE (reference sequence). As DNA, the CDR3 is TGTGCCAGCAGCTTGGATCCAGGTTACACCGGGGAGCTGTTTTTT. It yields the protein CASSLDPGYTGELFF.

The genes are TRBV6-5 and TRBJ1-1, with TRBD1 matching over 9 bases. Trimming cost V 2 bases and J 8 bases; bases outside gene matches: 3. The CDR3 spans 13 residues. Germline assignment: CDR1 MNHEY and CDR2 SVGAGI. CDR3 region: CASSYLGQGEAFF. CDR3 in DNA: TGTGCCAGCAGTTACCTCGGACAGGGGGAAGCTTTCTTT.

The J gene is TRBJ2-5, the V gene TRBV5-1; the D gene is possibly TRBD2 (6 bases). V was trimmed by 2 bases and J by 4 bases, leaving 12 bases between them. The CDR3 extends over 14 amino acids. Per germline, CDR1 SGHRS and CDR2 YFSETQ. CDR3 loop: CASSFGRGLETQYF. The CDR3 bases are TGCGCCAGCAGCTTCGGTAGGGGACTAGAGACCCAGTACTTC.

The V call is TRBV27, the J call TRBJ2-7; 8 nucleotides align to TRBD1. With 4 bases clipped from V and 6 bases from J, the junction kept 11 bases outside the gene matches. Germline V gene lookup returns CDR1 MNHEY and CDR2 SMNVEV (reference sequence). This CDR3 comprises 15 residues. DNA of the CDR3: TGTGCCAGCAGTTCACACGACAGGGGCCATGGCGAGCAGTACTTC. It codes for CASSSHDRGHGEQYF.

The chain carries TRBV30 and TRBJ2-1; 10 nucleotides match TRBD2. CDR1 and CDR2 (germline): GTSNPN, SVGIG (reference sequence). The CDR3 consists of 17 residues. With 0 bases clipped from V and 6 bases from J, the junction kept 11 bases outside the gene matches. The CDR3 loop reads CAWSVPSGGHAGNEQFF. The CDR3 coding sequence is TGTGCCTGGAGTGTTCCTAGCGGGGGCCACGCCGGCAATGAGCAGTTCTTC. Full variable domain (missing parts from reference TRBV30 and TRBJ2-1): SQTIHQWPATLVQPVGSPLSLECTVEGTSNPNLYWYRQAAGRGLQLLFYSVGIGQISSEVPQNLSASRPQDRQFILSSKKLLLSDSGFYLCAWSVPSGGHAGNEQFFGPGTRLTVL.

This clone was counted many times. The CDR3 here is CASSPKDRGGDGYTF. CDR3 in DNA: TGTGCCAGCAGCCCCAAGGACAGGGGTGGCGATGGCTACACCTTC. The rearrangement joins TRBV7-2 to TRBJ1-2, with 9 bases aligning to TRBD1. Germline-derived CDR1 and CDR2 are SGHTA and FQGNSA. Trimming at V came to 5 bases and at J to 6 bases, leaving 10 bases not matched to a gene. This CDR3 comprises 15 residues.

The chain recombines TRBV27 with TRBJ1-1; no definite D call. This CDR3 comprises 15 residues. Germline V lookup: CDR1 MNHEY, CDR2 SMNVEV (reference sequence). V was clipped by 1 base and J by 4 bases, with 13 bases between them. CDR3 sequence: CASSLWASRGTEAFF. In DNA, the CDR3 is TGTGCCAGCAGTTTATGGGCCTCCCGGGGCACTGAAGCTTTCTTT.

The V and J genes are TRBV4-1 and TRBJ2-7, with 8 bases lining up with TRBD1. J was trimmed by 6 bases and V by 0 bases; bases with no gene match: 10. Germline CDR1 is MGHRA and CDR2 is YSYEKL. This CDR3 has 16 amino acids. The CDR3 is CASSQEKTRGQAEQYF. CDR3 in DNA: TGCGCCAGCAGCCAAGAAAAAACCAGGGGGCAGGCCGAGCAGTACTTC.

This rearrangement joins TRBV5-1 to TRBJ1-1; TRBD1 matches at 7 bases. V dropped 3 bases and J dropped 5; count of bases not matched to a gene: 7. The CDR3 extends over 14 amino acids. From germline, CDR1 is SGHRS and CDR2 YFSETQ. For the CDR3, the DNA is TGCGCCAGCAGCTCGACAGGGTGGACGACTGAAGCTTTCTTT. Amino acid sequence: CASSSTGWTTEAFF.

On this clone: At one boundary the junction diverges from the germline segment, which might be a read error. The CDR3 sequence: CASSLGRDSLIHQETQYF. CDR3 DNA sequence: TGTGCTAGCAGCTTAGGGCGGGACAGTCTAATACATCAAGAGACCCAGTACTTC. The genes are TRBV7-7 and TRBJ2-5; weak D call: TRBD1 (7 bases). The CDR3 loop spans 18 amino acids. Germline V gives CDR1 SSHAT, CDR2 FNYEAQ (reference sequence).

The rearrangement joins TRBV10-2 to TRBJ2-2; TRBD2 matches at 8 bases. V lost 7 bases and J lost 1; bases outside the gene matches: 5. CDR1 WSHSY and CDR2 SAAADI come from the germline V gene. CDR3 size: 15 residues. CDR3 nucleotides: TGCGCCAGCAAAGTAGCGGGAATGAACACCGGGGAGCTGTTTTTT. This translates into CASKVAGMNTGELFF.

The gene calls are TRBV7-9 and TRBJ1-5; possibly TRBD1 for D (6 bases). Per the germline V gene, CDR1 is SEHNR and CDR2 is FQNEAQ (reference sequence). V was pared by 0 bases and J by 13 bases, with 10 bases between. The CDR3 totals 12 residues. The CDR3 nucleotides are TGTGCCAGCAGCTTAGCGTTGGGGGCTCAGCATTTT. Translated: CASSLALGAQHF.

The V call is TRBV6-6, the J call TRBJ2-7; tentative D call: TRBD2 (6 bases). The CDR3 loop spans 13 amino acids. Trimming shortened V by 0 bases and J by 7 bases, and 10 bases separated the two germline ends. CDR1 is MNHNY and CDR2 is SVGAGI in the germline V gene (reference sequence). CDR3 sequence reads: CASSYSPLAEQYF. The CDR3 nucleotides read TGTGCCAGCAGTTACTCGCCGCTAGCGGAGCAGTACTTC.

V gene TRBV29-1 combines with J gene TRBJ1-2; 8 bases fit TRBD1. This CDR3 is built from 12 residues. Per germline, CDR1 SQVTM and CDR2 ANQGSEA. J lost 8 bases, V lost 1 base, and 3 bases had no gene match. The CDR3 DNA reads as TGCAGCGTTGAAGCAGGGGGCAGAGGCTACACCTTC. Residues: CSVEAGGRGYTF.

The chain joins TRBV9 to TRBJ2-7, with D perhaps TRBD2 (5 bases). V lost 0 bases and J lost 3, with 13 bases in between. Germline V gene lookup returns CDR1 SGDLS and CDR2 YYNGEE. The CDR3 covers 15 residues. Here the CDR3 reads CASSVGHSEGYEQYF. The CDR3 bases are TGTGCCAGCAGCGTAGGGCACTCCGAGGGCTACGAGCAGTACTTC.

This clone has just one count. CDR3 in amino acids: CASSLLYGYTF. CDR3 sequence (DNA): TGTGCCAGCAGCCTTCTCTATGGCTACACCTTC. The rearrangement joins TRBV28 to TRBJ1-2, with D uncertain. V gave up 6 bases and J gave up 4 bases, with 6 bases separating them. CDR1 and CDR2 (germline): MDHEN, SYDVKM. The CDR3 has 11 amino acids.

The table lists this clone with a count of one. J is TRBJ2-3 and V is TRBV27; D possibly corresponds to TRBD1 (5 bases). The germline V gene encodes CDR1 MNHEY and CDR2 SMNVEV (reference sequence). The CDR3 runs to 15 residues. The V end was cut by 5 bases, the J end by 2 bases, with 14 bases between. The chain's CDR3 is CASSKRAGSTDTQYF. The CDR3, as DNA: TGTGCCAGCAGTAAGAGAGCAGGGTCCACAGATACGCAGTATTTT.

Only one count was recorded for this clone. This chain joins TRBV2 and TRBJ1-2; no definite D call. The CDR3 runs to 12 residues. V lost 4 bases and J 3 bases, leaving 6 bases between the germline ends. CDR1 and CDR2 from the germline V gene are SNHLY and FYNNEI. This CDR3 is CASSVRDYGYTF. The DNA for the CDR3 is TGTGCCAGCAGTGTGAGGGACTATGGCTACACCTTC.

J is TRBJ2-1 and V is TRBV11-3; TRBD2 agrees at 9 bases. V was pared by 3 bases and J by 7 bases, with 7 bases of the junction left unmatched. Germline loops: CDR1 SGHNT, CDR2 YENEEA. CDR3 length equals 15 residues. CDR3 nucleotides: TGTGCCAGCAGCTTGGGCAGCGGGGGGCTAAATGAGCAGTTCTTC. The encoded protein is CASSLGSGGLNEQFF.

The rearrangement links TRBV6-6 to TRBJ2-7; TRBD2 matches 10 bases. The CDR3 runs 16 residues. Unmatched junction bases numbered 6, after V lost 4 bases and J lost 0 bases. Germline CDR1 reads MNHNY; CDR2 reads SVGAGI (reference sequence). In nucleotides, the CDR3 is TGTGCCAGCAGTTCGTCTAGCGGGGGTAGCTCCTACGAGCAGTACTTC. Translated: CASSSSSGGSSYEQYF.

The V call is TRBV7-3, the J call TRBJ1-2; TRBD1 matches at 10 bases. With V trimmed by 5 bases and J by 3 bases, 6 bases remained unmatched. Per germline, CDR1 SGHTA and CDR2 FQGTGA. The CDR3 length is 15 residues. CDR3 DNA: TGTGCCAGCAGCCGAGGGACAGGGGTGGACTATGGCTACACCTTC. Translation: CASSRGTGVDYGYTF.

V gene TRBV10-3 combines with J gene TRBJ1-1; 10 bases map to TRBD1. V lost 3 bases to trimming and J lost 1 base; unmatched junction nucleotides: 2. CDR1 ENHRY and CDR2 SYGVKD come from the germline V gene. The CDR3 consists of 15 residues. Here the CDR3 reads CAISEGTGENTEAFF. CDR3 DNA: TGTGCCATCAGTGAAGGGACAGGGGAGAACACTGAAGCTTTCTTT.